This record concerns one T cell receptor (beta chain) sequence. The germline CDR1 and CDR2 sequences are SNHLY and FYNNEI. V was cut by 1 base and J by 9 bases, with 11 bases left in between. The CDR3 is 13 residues long. The authors' processing: Counts of nucleated cells, estimated from reference gene primer amplification, were obtained. Method: immunoSEQ multiplex PCR; TCRdb's copy keeps in-frame clones and lacks some. V and J calls plus clone size are reproduced from that table; the DNA served to infer D and trimming. Here the sample spans about 87,000 clones, approximately 80% being singletons. This entry is derived from a study of blood T cell repertoires in COVID-19. At the level of the study: Collection of acute and convalescent COVID-19 samples took place in the United States, Italy and Spain. Nucleic acid was either cDNA or gDNA, and it came from T cells, B-cell-depleted T cells, or PBMCs.

This sequence was found in a woman between 70 and 85 years old with acute or convalescent COVID-19. Specimen: peripheral blood. The chain employs TRBV2 and TRBJ2-3; D gene ambiguous. The DNA for the CDR3 is TGTGCCAGCAGTGAAGAATTCACCGGGACGCAGTATTTT. It codes for CASSEEFTGTQYF.